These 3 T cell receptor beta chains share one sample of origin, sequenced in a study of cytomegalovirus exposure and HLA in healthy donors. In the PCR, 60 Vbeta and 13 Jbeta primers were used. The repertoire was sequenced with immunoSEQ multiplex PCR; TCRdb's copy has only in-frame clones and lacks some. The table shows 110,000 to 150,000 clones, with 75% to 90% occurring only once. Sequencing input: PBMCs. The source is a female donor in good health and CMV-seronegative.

CDR3 region: CASITTGSHTEAFF. Here the CDR3 DNA reads TGTGCCAGTATTACCACAGGTTCTCACACTGAAGCTTTCTTT. V gene TRBV19 combines with J gene TRBJ1-1; D is possibly TRBD1 (5 bases). Trimming stripped 7 bases from V and 3 bases from J, with 15 bases between. Germline V gene sequence: CDR1 LNHDA, CDR2 SQIVND (reference sequence). The CDR3 extends over 14 amino acids.

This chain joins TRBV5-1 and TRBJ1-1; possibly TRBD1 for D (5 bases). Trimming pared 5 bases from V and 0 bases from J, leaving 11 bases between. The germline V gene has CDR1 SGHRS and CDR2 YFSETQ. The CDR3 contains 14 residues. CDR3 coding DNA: TGCGCCAGCAGGGAGGGGAGGGTGAACACTGAAGCTTTCTTT. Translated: CASREGRVNTEAFF.

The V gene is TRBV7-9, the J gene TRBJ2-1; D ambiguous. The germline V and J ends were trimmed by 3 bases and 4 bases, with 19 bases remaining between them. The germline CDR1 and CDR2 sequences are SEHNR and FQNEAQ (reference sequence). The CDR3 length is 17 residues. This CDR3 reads CASSFTGRSSSYNEQFF. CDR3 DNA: TGTGCCAGCAGCTTCACGGGTCGGAGTTCAAGTTACAATGAGCAGTTCTTC.